One sample yielded the 4 T cell receptor beta chains listed below, sequenced in a study of CD8 T cells in ankylosing spondylitis. Points from the study as a whole: Characteristic of ankylosing spondylitis blood, it appeared, was a TCR beta motif comprising eight highly homologous variants.

TCRdb called the 5' RACE reads again in MiXCR, with one record for every CDR3 protein. The table lists about 330,000 distinct CDR3 sequences, around 7.6% of them singletons. Their antigens remain unidentified. Specimen: blood, either unsorted or a sorted T cell fraction (not recorded which). Receptors were obtained from a male donor with ankylosing spondylitis.

The chain uses TRBV15 and TRBJ2-7; no reliable D call. The CDR3 extends over 13 amino acids. V shed 2 bases and J shed 3 bases, with 8 bases lying between them. Per the germline V gene, CDR1 is LNHNV and CDR2 is YYDKDF (reference sequence). In DNA form, the CDR3 reads TGTGCCACCAGCAGAAGCAGAGACTACGAGCAGTACTTC. It translates to CATSRSRDYEQYF.

The chain recombines TRBV12-3 or TRBV12-4 with TRBJ2-7; a possible D gene is TRBD1 (5 bases). The CDR3 covers 13 residues. Trimming took 0 bases from V and 4 from J, leaving 7 bases between them. In DNA form, the CDR3 reads TGTGCCAGCAGTTTAGCGACAGCTTACGAGCAGTACTTC. Its translation is CASSLATAYEQYF.

This clonotype was counted only a few times. The chain has TRBV27 and TRBJ1-2; unclear D gene. The CDR3 loop spans 13 amino acids. CDR1 is MNHEY and CDR2 is SMNVEV in the germline V gene (reference sequence). V was clipped by 6 bases and J by 1 base, with 9 bases between them. The CDR3 spells CASRRGSNYGYTF. DNA of the CDR3: TGTGCCAGCAGACGGGGAAGTAACTATGGCTACACCTTC.

The rearrangement links TRBV27 to TRBJ2-4; no firm D call. Germline V gene data show CDR1 as MNHEY and CDR2 as SMNVEV (reference sequence). This CDR3 contains 15 residues. Trimming took off 5 bases at V and 1 base at J, with 12 bases between the two ends. The CDR3 DNA reads TGTGCCAGCAGTCTCAATAGGTGGGCCAAAAACATTCAGTACTTC. It encodes CASSLNRWAKNIQYF.